Here is one T cell receptor beta chain with its context. Its target is unknown. This sample was taken from a study of T-cell reconstitution after alpha-beta-depleted transplantation in children. Regarding the study as a whole: Counts and diversity of T cells one year after transplant came mostly from newly produced T cells. Expanded clones from the graft, numbering several hundred, reportedly supplied alpha-beta T cells about two months after transplant. Several patients had high TCRbeta diversity at day 60; it came from surviving recipient T cells and thymic progenitors.

CDR1 is DFQATT and CDR2 is SNEGSKA in the germline V gene (reference sequence). CDR3 size: 15 residues. V gave up 3 bases and J gave up 8 bases; unmatched junction bases: 10. As it was prepared, the TCRbeta library received unique molecular identifiers. TCRdb reprocessed the PCR reads with MiXCR, giving one entry per CDR3 protein. Found here are 90,000 to 100,000 distinct CDR3 sequences, 20% to 30% of them singletons; the top ten hold about a fifth. The chain is built from TRBV20-1 and TRBJ2-1; 10 positions match TRBD2. The TCR comes from a boy younger than 10 with acute lymphoblastic leukemia, due to receive a stem cell transplant. The sequenced sample was PBMCs, obtained before TCRalphabeta/CD19-depleted stem cell transplant. CDR3 sequence reads: CSASKPGLASDEQFF. The CDR3 DNA is TGCAGTGCTAGCAAGCCGGGACTAGCGAGCGATGAGCAGTTCTTC.